These 25 T cell receptor beta chains were sequenced from one sample in a study of blood T cell repertoires in COVID-19. Sequencing used immunoSEQ multiplex PCR; TCRdb keeps in-frame clones, though not all of them. The sample carries 250,000 to 350,000 clones, about nine tenths recorded once. What was sequenced was peripheral blood. These receptors were collected from a woman younger than 45 with COVID-19, enrolled during active disease.

This chain uses TRBV28 with TRBJ2-1; 8 bases line up with TRBD2. In germline, CDR1 is MDHEN, CDR2 SYDVKM. The trim removed 8 bases at V and 4 bases at J, leaving 7 bases unmatched. This CDR3 has 14 amino acids. The CDR3 nucleotides read TGTGCCAGCCACAGCGGGAGTAAGTACAATGAGCAGTTCTTC. This translates into CASHSGSKYNEQFF.

This clone appeared once. The chain joins TRBV7-3 to TRBJ2-1; TRBD2 might be the D (6 bases). This CDR3 is 15 amino acids long. V dropped 2 bases and J dropped 2 bases, with 10 bases sitting between them. Germline V CDR1 and CDR2: SGHTA, FQGTGA. CDR3 loop: CASSLVGSAYNEQFF. CDR3 DNA: TGTGCCAGCAGCTTAGTCGGGAGCGCCTACAATGAGCAGTTCTTC.

This clone was recorded once. Other DNA sequences from this sample encode an identical CDR3 as well. This sequence joins TRBV28 and TRBJ2-7; 9 nucleotides align to TRBD1. Germline trimming cut 2 bases from V and 4 bases from J; bases unmatched to any gene: 3. Germline values: CDR1 MDHEN, CDR2 SYDVKM. There are 14 residues in the CDR3. DNA of the CDR3: TGTGCCAGCAGTTTAGGGGGACAGGGTTACGAGCAGTACTTC. It encodes CASSLGGQGYEQYF.

The V and J genes are TRBV11-2 and TRBJ1-4, with a weak D call TRBD1 (6 bases). Germline-derived CDR1 and CDR2 are SGHAT and FQNNGV. CDR3 size: 14 residues. Trimming shortened V by 2 bases and J by 3 bases, and 7 bases separated the two germline ends. The CDR3 here is CASSLRTANEKLFF. The CDR3 DNA follows: TGTGCCAGCAGCTTAAGGACAGCTAATGAAAAACTGTTTTTT. The whole variable domain, filled in from reference TRBV11-2 and TRBJ1-4, reads EAGVAQSPRYKIIEKRQSVAFWCNPISGHATLYWYQQILGQGPKLLIQFQNNGVVDDSQLPKDRFSAERLKGVDSTLKIQPAKLEDSAVYLCASSLRTANEKLFFGSGTQLSVL.

The V call is TRBV4-2, the J call TRBJ1-6; no definite D call. V lost 0 bases and J 0 bases, leaving 9 bases between the germline ends. The CDR3 extends over 17 amino acids. Looked up from germline, CDR1 is LGHNA and CDR2 is YNFKEQ. The CDR3 region has the DNA TGTGCCAGCAGCCAAGACCAGGCGAACTCCTATAATTCACCCCTCCACTTT. Translated, it gives CASSQDQANSYNSPLHF.

V usage is TRBV28 and J usage is TRBJ1-3, with 8 nucleotides matching TRBD1. J gave up 5 bases and V 8 bases, and 8 bases lay outside the gene matches. From germline, CDR1 is MDHEN and CDR2 SYDVKM. The CDR3 totals 14 residues. The CDR3: CASGLGTGRNTIYF. CDR3 nucleotide sequence: TGTGCCAGCGGTCTAGGGACAGGTAGAAACACCATATATTTT.

The chain employs TRBV9 and TRBJ2-5; TRBD1 aligns across 8 bases. The CDR3 loop spans 15 amino acids. V shed 4 bases and J 5 bases; nucleotides not matched to a gene: 10. CDR1 is SGDLS, CDR2 YYNGEE, per germline. The chain's CDR3 is CASSLGQGVMETQYF. In DNA form, the CDR3 reads TGTGCCAGCAGCCTAGGACAGGGAGTGATGGAGACCCAGTACTTC.

The chain carries TRBV19 and TRBJ1-5, with a possible D match to TRBD1 (5 bases). There are 15 residues in the CDR3. The germline V and J ends were trimmed by 7 bases and 5 bases, with 18 bases remaining between them. CDR1 LNHDA and CDR2 SQIVND come from the germline V gene (reference sequence). Here the CDR3 DNA reads TGTGCCAGTAAAGGACACGCGGGGAGGGATCAGCCCCAGCATTTT. This encodes CASKGHAGRDQPQHF.

The V call is TRBV5-1, the J call TRBJ2-4; tentative D call: TRBD1 (6 bases). The CDR3 totals 14 residues. Trimming cost V 1 base and J 7 bases, with 12 bases left between them. In germline, CDR1 is SGHRS, CDR2 YFSETQ. CDR3 region: CASSLTPGENIQYF. CDR3 DNA: TGCGCCAGCAGCTTGACGCCAGGGGAGAACATTCAGTACTTC. The full variable domain, completed using reference TRBV5-1 and TRBJ2-4, is KAGVTQTPRYLIKTRGQQVTLSCSPISGHRSVSWYQQTPGQGLQFLFEYFSETQRNKGNFPGRFSGRQFSNSRSEMNVSTLELGDSALYLCASSLTPGENIQYFGAGTRLSVL.

The CDR3 loop reads CASSLEPGVRTEAFF. The CDR3 DNA is TGTGCCAGCAGCTTGGAGCCAGGGGTTCGGACTGAAGCTTTCTTT. V is TRBV5-4 and J is TRBJ1-1, with D perhaps matching TRBD1 (6 bases). The V and J ends lost 0 bases and 5 bases respectively, with 14 bases between them. Looked up from germline, CDR1 is SGHNT and CDR2 is YYREEE (reference sequence). This CDR3 comprises 15 residues. The full variable domain, with the rest looked up from reference TRBV5-4 and TRBJ1-1, is ETGVTQSPTHLIKTRGQQVTLRCSSQSGHNTVSWYQQALGQGPQFIFQYYREEENGRGNFPPRFSGLQFPNYSSELNVNALELDDSALYLCASSLEPGVRTEAFFGQGTRLTVV.

The chain joins TRBV15 to TRBJ1-1; 7 bases are a match to TRBD1. The J segment lost 9 bases and the V segment lost 5 bases, leaving 12 bases of the junction unmatched. The CDR3 sequence is 14 residues long. CDR1 LNHNV and CDR2 YYDKDF come from the germline V gene (reference sequence). CDR3 DNA: TGTGCCACCAGCGCGCAGGGGACAGAGAAGAAAGCTTTCTTT. Its protein is CATSAQGTEKKAFF. Together with reference TRBV15 and TRBJ1-1, the CDR3 gives the full variable domain: DAMVIQNPRYQVTQFGKPVTLSCSQTLNHNVMYWYQQKSSQAPKLLFHYYDKDFNNEADTPDNFQSRRPNTSFCFLDIRSPGLGDTAMYLCATSAQGTEKKAFFGQGTRLTVV.

The CDR3 DNA reads as TGTGCCAGTAGGGCGGGGCTGAATTCACCCCTCCACTTT. Its protein product is CASRAGLNSPLHF. The V gene is TRBV19, the J gene TRBJ1-6; weak D call: TRBD1 (5 bases). CDR1 and CDR2 (germline): LNHDA, SQIVND (reference sequence). The ends were cut back, 6 bases at V and 7 bases at J, with 10 bases in the middle. The CDR3 consists of 13 residues.

This chain links TRBV2 with TRBJ1-2, with D hard to call. The V end lost 11 bases, the J end lost 2 bases, and 12 bases lay between the germline ends. This CDR3 has 12 amino acids. Germline lookup yields CDR1 SNHLY and CDR2 FYNNEI. The CDR3 coding sequence is TGTGCCTGCTCTGATGCGAACTATGGCTACACCTTC. It yields the protein CACSDANYGYTF. Filled out from reference TRBV2 and TRBJ1-2, the complete variable domain reads EPEVTQTPSHQVTQMGQEVILRCVPISNHLYFYWYRQILGQKVEFLVSFYNNEISEKSEIFDDQFSVERPDGSNFTLKIRSTKLEDSAMYFCACSDANYGYTFGSGTRLTVV.

This clone was counted a few times. V gene TRBV2 combines with J gene TRBJ2-7, with TRBD1 identical over 11 bases. The junction had 2 bases not matched to a gene; V was cut back by 6 bases and J by 1 base. The CDR3 length is 14 residues. Germline V gene sequence: CDR1 SNHLY, CDR2 FYNNEI. The CDR3 sequence: CASRGTGGSYEQYF. The CDR3 DNA follows: TGTGCCAGCAGGGGGACAGGGGGTTCCTACGAGCAGTACTTC.

The J gene is TRBJ2-3, the V gene TRBV27; D is unresolved. This CDR3 has 15 residues. With 1 base removed from V and 0 bases from J, the gap between germline ends came to 8 bases. Looked up from germline, CDR1 is MNHEY and CDR2 is SMNVEV (reference sequence). CDR3 in amino acids: CASSLWADSTDTQYF. In nucleotides, the CDR3 is TGTGCCAGCAGTTTATGGGCTGACAGCACAGATACGCAGTATTTT.

The chain links TRBV7-2 to TRBJ2-7; 7 bases line up with TRBD1. Losses at the gene ends were 5 bases for V and 0 bases for J; bases not matched to a gene: 4. CDR1 is SGHTA, CDR2 FQGNSA, per germline. CDR3 length: 14 residues. CDR3 residues: CASSLDRFSYEQYF. CDR3 nucleotide sequence: TGTGCCAGCAGCCTGGACAGGTTCTCCTACGAGCAGTACTTC.

This chain links TRBV7-2 with TRBJ1-2; 7 bases agree with TRBD1. V dropped 4 bases and J dropped 3; count of bases not matched to a gene: 8. Germline V CDR1 and CDR2: SGHTA, FQGNSA. This CDR3 comprises 15 residues. CDR3 region: CASSSGQILDYGYTF. CDR3 in DNA: TGTGCCAGCAGCTCGGGACAGATCCTAGACTATGGCTACACCTTC.

This clone was seen a single time. The V call is TRBV20-1, the J call TRBJ2-1; D remains unclear. Germline V gene sequence: CDR1 DFQATT, CDR2 SNEGSKA (reference sequence). V lost 3 bases and J lost 0, with 6 bases in between. The CDR3 length is 13 residues. The CDR3 region is CSASRSSYNEQFF. The CDR3 region has the DNA TGCAGTGCTAGTCGGTCCTCCTACAATGAGCAGTTCTTC.

The V gene is TRBV30, the J gene TRBJ1-4, with D maybe TRBD1 (6 bases). V was trimmed by 1 base and J by 8 bases, leaving 20 bases between them. The CDR3 extends over 16 amino acids. Germline assignment: CDR1 GTSNPN and CDR2 SVGIG (reference sequence). The CDR3 sequence: CAWSARGRGSGEKLFF. As DNA, the CDR3 is TGTGCCTGGAGTGCCAGGGGAAGGGGCTCGGGAGAAAAACTGTTTTTT.

This chain links TRBV30 with TRBJ2-2; TRBD1 matches 7 bases. From germline, CDR1 is GTSNPN and CDR2 SVGIG (reference sequence). The V segment lost 0 bases and the J segment 6 bases; nucleotides outside the gene matches: 1. This CDR3 region has 13 residues. CDR3 residues: CAWSVTGPGELFF. The CDR3 DNA sequence: TGTGCCTGGAGTGTGACAGGGCCCGGGGAGCTGTTTTTT.

This clone was detected once. The chain employs TRBV30 and TRBJ2-7; 8 bases are shared with TRBD1. Trimming removed 8 bases from V and 1 base from J; junction bases left unmatched: 4. Germline V CDR1 and CDR2: GTSNPN, SVGIG (reference sequence). This CDR3 spans 12 amino acids. CDR3 bases: TGTGCCGGTGACAGGGGTTCCTACGAGCAGTACTTC. Protein: CAGDRGSYEQYF. Using reference TRBV30 and TRBJ2-7 for the parts outside the CDR3, the full variable domain is SQTIHQWPATLVQPVGSPLSLECTVEGTSNPNLYWYRQAAGRGLQLLFYSVGIGQISSEVPQNLSASRPQDRQFILSSKKLLLSDSGFYLCAGDRGSYEQYFGPGTRLTVT.

The rearrangement uses TRBV28 and TRBJ1-2, with a tentative D call TRBD1 (6 bases). With 6 bases removed from V and 8 bases from J, the gap between germline ends came to 25 bases. This CDR3 region has 16 residues. Germline assignment: CDR1 MDHEN and CDR2 SYDVKM. CDR3 DNA sequence: TGTGCCAGCAGCGAACCCACTTTGAGGGACATTTCGGGCTACACCTTC. Translating it yields CASSEPTLRDISGYTF.

The chain employs TRBV6-5 and TRBJ1-1, with D unresolved. Germline loops: CDR1 MNHEY, CDR2 SVGAGI. Trimming took 1 base from V and 1 from J, leaving 10 bases between them. This CDR3 comprises 15 residues. CDR3 sequence reads: CASSYFGLSNTEAFF. In nucleotides, the CDR3 is TGTGCCAGCAGTTACTTCGGTCTATCGAACACTGAAGCTTTCTTT.

The V call is TRBV27, the J call TRBJ1-5; no firm D call. V dropped 6 bases and J dropped 7 bases, with 13 bases sitting between them. This CDR3 is built from 13 residues. CDR1 is MNHEY and CDR2 is SMNVEV in the germline V gene (reference sequence). DNA for the CDR3: TGTGCCAGCAGCCAAGGCCCCGGGCAGCCCCAGCATTTT. It is translated as CASSQGPGQPQHF.

J is TRBJ2-1 and V is TRBV6-2 or TRBV6-3, with D unresolved. The CDR3 is 11 amino acids. Germline V gene data show CDR1 as MNHEY and CDR2 as SVGEGT. With 5 bases removed from V and 6 bases from J, the gap between germline ends came to 5 bases. The CDR3 nucleotides are TGTGCCAGCAGTCCGAGCAATGAGCAGTTCTTC. It encodes CASSPSNEQFF.